Listed here are 8 T cell receptor beta chains from one sample, sequenced in a study of PD-L1 blockade in urothelial cancer listed by TCRdb under 2017. The library was generated by the immunoSEQ multiplex PCR assay. TCRdb retrieved this table from immuneACCESS and kept in-frame rearrangements only. Not all clones are present; in checked studies, unresolved V genes account for under half, and no reason is known for the remainder. Recorded for this sample are around 100,000 clones; about 90% of them occurred a single time. The top ten hold around 1.6% of the sample. This specimen's time point label, interpreted: pretreatment peripheral blood. This sample comprised PBMCs, obtained around atezolizumab (anti-PD-L1) treatment. These receptors came from a man aged 60 to 75 with urothelial cancer.

The CDR3 DNA is TGCGCCAGCAGCCATGACCGCTCCGGGGGGGCAAGGACCCAGTACTTC. Translated: CASSHDRSGGARTQYF. The chain employs TRBV4-1 and TRBJ2-5; 8 bases agree with TRBD2. The CDR3 runs 16 residues. Per germline, CDR1 MGHRA and CDR2 YSYEKL. V lost 3 bases to trimming and J lost 7 bases; unmatched junction nucleotides: 13.

V is TRBV15 and J is TRBJ2-1; TRBD2 matches 7 bases. Per germline, CDR1 LNHNV and CDR2 YYDKDF (reference sequence). The CDR3 loop spans 13 amino acids. The V gene end was trimmed by 3 bases and the J gene end by 4 bases; junction bases not matched to a gene: 0. The CDR3 DNA is TGTGCCACCAGCAGGGGACTATACAATGAGCAGTTCTTC. Its translation: CATSRGLYNEQFF. The full variable domain, with the rest looked up from reference TRBV15 and TRBJ2-1, is DAMVIQNPRYQVTQFGKPVTLSCSQTLNHNVMYWYQQKSSQAPKLLFHYYDKDFNNEADTPDNFQSRRPNTSFCFLDIRSPGLGDTAMYLCATSRGLYNEQFFGPGTRLTVL.

CDR3 loop: CSVRQGIYTDTQYF. Here the CDR3 DNA reads TGCAGCGTCCGACAGGGGATTTACACAGATACGCAGTATTTT. This chain joins TRBV29-1 and TRBJ2-3; TRBD1 aligns across 8 bases. With 6 bases clipped from V and 2 bases from J, the junction kept 7 bases outside the gene matches. Per the germline V gene, CDR1 is SQVTM and CDR2 is ANQGSEA. This CDR3 is 14 amino acids long.

This chain uses TRBV30 with TRBJ2-7; the match to TRBD2 covers 12 bases. Germline CDR1 and CDR2: GTSNPN and SVGIG (reference sequence). With V trimmed by 5 bases and J by 4 bases, 6 bases remained unmatched. The CDR3 is 14 residues long. As DNA, the CDR3 is TGTGCCTGGTCTAGCGGGGGGGCGACTTACGAGCAGTACTTC. It is translated as CAWSSGGATYEQYF.

The V gene is TRBV29-1, the J gene TRBJ2-3; tentatively, D is TRBD2 (6 bases). V dropped 4 bases and J dropped 3 bases, with 11 bases sitting between them. Per germline, CDR1 SQVTM and CDR2 ANQGSEA. The CDR3 covers 13 residues. The CDR3 sequence is CSVGRGRTDTQYF. The CDR3 DNA sequence: TGCAGCGTTGGGCGGGGACGGACAGATACGCAGTATTTT.

This chain links TRBV28 with TRBJ2-7, with TRBD1 matching over 7 bases. CDR3 size: 15 residues. V lost 4 bases and J lost 3; bases outside the gene matches: 9. Looked up from germline, CDR1 is MDHEN and CDR2 is SYDVKM. The chain's CDR3 is CASSSAGQANYEQYF. Here the CDR3 DNA reads TGTGCCAGCAGTTCCGCCGGACAGGCGAACTACGAGCAGTACTTC.

This chain uses TRBV4-1 with TRBJ2-4; D remains unclear. CDR1 and CDR2 from the germline V gene are MGHRA and YSYEKL. Trimming removed 1 base at V and 4 bases at J, with 14 bases between. The CDR3 loop spans 16 amino acids. CDR3 in amino acids: CASSQGVGYAKNIQYF. In nucleotides, the CDR3 is TGCGCCAGCAGCCAAGGCGTCGGGTACGCGAAAAACATTCAGTACTTC.

The count of this clone is one. V gene TRBV5-1 combines with J gene TRBJ2-3, with TRBD2 matching 9 bases. CDR1 is SGHRS, CDR2 YFSETQ, per germline. CDR3 length equals 14 residues. Trimming took 7 bases from V and 4 from J; bases not matched to a gene: 7. CDR3 sequence (DNA): TGCGCCAGCCGAATGAGCGGGGGGCCAGATACGCAGTATTTT. This sequence encodes CASRMSGGPDTQYF.